The sequence of this T cell receptor (beta chain) was determined in a study of T cell changes during pregnancy in multiple sclerosis. The table came from immunoSEQ multiplex PCR; TCRdb's copy has only in-frame clones and leaves some out. The sample shows 70,000 to 95,000 clones, about nine tenths of them seen only once. This CDR3 is 17 amino acids long. CDR1 PRHDT and CDR2 FYEKMQ come from the germline V gene (reference sequence). V lost 5 bases to trimming and J lost 0 bases, with 16 bases between them. V is TRBV13 and J is TRBJ2-2, with D tentatively TRBD1 (6 bases). The clonotype originates from a female donor with multiple sclerosis, enrolled in a pregnancy study. Sequencing was performed on CD4+ T cells from peripheral blood mononuclear cells, taken in the second trimester of pregnancy. CDR3 sequence: CASSTRHGTTNTGELFF. In DNA form, the CDR3 reads TGTGCCAGCAGCACAAGACACGGGACAACGAACACCGGGGAGCTGTTTTTT.